The source of this T cell receptor (beta chain) is a study of OX40 agonist ivuxolimab in advanced cancers. Study information: Three individuals attained partial responses, comprising one hepatocellular carcinoma case and two cutaneous melanoma cases.

Blood samples were obtained at baseline, cycle 4 day 1, and cycle 7 day 1. Clones were sequenced by immunoSEQ multiplex PCR, and TCRdb holds only the in-frame ones, with some missing. Found here are around 66,000 clones, about 86% of them singletons; the top ten hold 4% to 4.5%. On this clone itself: Its antigen is still unknown.

Findings and caveats of the study: At 0.1 to 3.0 mg/kg and by week 6, CD4+ and CD8+ T cells in the blood had expanded clonally.

This CDR3 region has 15 residues. V gave up 4 bases and J gave up 5 bases; unmatched junction bases: 10. CDR1 and CDR2 (germline): SQVTM, ANQGSEA. Here the sequenced sample was CD4+ or CD8+ T cells sorted from blood, taken in a trial of the OX40 agonist ivuxolimab. This rearrangement joins TRBV29-1 to TRBJ1-1, with 10 bases lining up with TRBD1. The sequence was collected from an adult with an advanced solid tumor such as melanoma, head and neck, liver or kidney cancer. CDR3 protein: CSVVGTGVQRTEAFF. The CDR3 bases are TGCAGCGTTGTGGGGACAGGGGTTCAGAGGACTGAAGCTTTCTTT.